The 6 T cell receptor beta chains reported below all come from one sample, sequenced in a study of cytomegalovirus exposure and HLA in healthy donors. The repertoire was sequenced with immunoSEQ multiplex PCR; TCRdb's copy has only in-frame clones and lacks some. Altogether about 55,000 clones are present, about nine tenths being singletons, with the ten largest covering less than 4%. Specimen: PBMCs. Receptors were obtained from a man aged 18 to 30 in good health and CMV-seronegative.

Written as DNA, the CDR3 is TGTGCCAGCAGTGAAAGGGGGGAGAAGCGGGGCAGCTCCTACGAGCAGTACTTC. Its translation: CASSERGEKRGSSYEQYF. This rearrangement joins TRBV25-1 to TRBJ2-7, with D possibly being TRBD2 (7 bases). The CDR3 has 18 amino acids. CDR1 and CDR2 (germline): MGHDK, SYGVNS. The V and J ends lost 2 bases and 0 bases respectively, with 20 bases between them.

This clone turned up a few times. The V gene is TRBV19, the J gene TRBJ2-2; D unresolved. This CDR3 is 13 amino acids long. Germline assignment: CDR1 LNHDA and CDR2 SQIVND (reference sequence). V lost 0 bases to trimming and J lost 9 bases, with 8 bases between them. The CDR3, as DNA: TGTGCCAGTAGTATAGATGGAGCCTGGGAGCTGTTTTTT. Its protein product is CASSIDGAWELFF. The full variable domain, completed using reference TRBV19 and TRBJ2-2, is DGGITQSPKYLFRKEGQNVTLSCEQNLNHDAMYWYRQDPGQGLRLIYYSQIVNDFQKGDIAEGYSVSREKKESFPLTVTSAQKNPTAFYLCASSIDGAWELFFGEGSRLTVL.

This clone appeared once. The DNA for the CDR3 is TGCAGCGTCCTATGGCAGGGCACCGGGGAGCTGTTTTTT. Protein product: CSVLWQGTGELFF. J is TRBJ2-2 and V is TRBV29-1; D possibly corresponds to TRBD1 (5 bases). The germline V and J ends were trimmed by 6 bases and 4 bases, with 12 bases remaining between them. CDR3 length equals 13 residues. In germline, CDR1 is SQVTM, CDR2 ANQGSEA.

The chain joins TRBV5-1 to TRBJ2-7; TRBD1 matches at 9 bases. J lost 3 bases, V lost 2 bases, and 3 bases had no gene match. The CDR3 contains 14 residues. CDR1 is SGHRS and CDR2 is YFSETQ in the germline V gene. The CDR3 region is CASSFGTGNYEQYF. DNA for the CDR3: TGCGCCAGCAGCTTTGGGACAGGGAACTACGAGCAGTACTTC.

The sample holds one count of this clone. V gene TRBV5-4 combines with J gene TRBJ2-7, with D possibly TRBD1 on 6 matching bases. The CDR3 totals 13 residues. Trimming removed 1 base from V and 6 bases from J, with 11 bases in between. Looked up from germline, CDR1 is SGHNT and CDR2 is YYREEE (reference sequence). In nucleotides, the CDR3 is TGTGCCAGCAGCTTGTCAGGGGCGCGCGAGCAGTACTTC. It encodes CASSLSGAREQYF.

This chain connects TRBV18 to TRBJ2-2; 9 bases match TRBD1. V lost 5 bases to trimming and J lost 5 bases; unmatched junction nucleotides: 12. Germline V gives CDR1 KGHSH, CDR2 LQKENI. The CDR3 totals 17 residues. The DNA for the CDR3 is TGTGCCAGCTCAACGAAACCGGGACAGGGCATGACCGGGGAGCTGTTTTTT. Amino acids: CASSTKPGQGMTGELFF.